This T cell receptor (beta chain) appears in the sequencing data of a study of Ad26.COV2.S vaccination and SARS-CoV-2 variants. General study findings and limits: The analyses of TCR breadth and depth may have understated the size of total T cell responses.

On this clone: What it binds is not known.

Germline lookup yields CDR1 ENHRY and CDR2 SYGVKD. V lost 8 bases, J lost 6 bases, and 14 bases stayed unmatched. This CDR3 has 15 residues. Profiled with immunoSEQ multiplex PCR; TCRdb holds only in-frame clones, not every one. The sample includes a few hundred thousand clones, 89% seen only once; the top ten take 1.5% to 2%. The treatment is: roughly 18 received Ad26.COV2.S at low or high dose, single or two shots; 5 received placebo; per-sample allocation not given. After the first vaccine or placebo injection, samples were drawn on day 63. This sample comprised peripheral blood, obtained in a trial of Ad26.COV2.S vaccine versus placebo. The chain employs TRBV10-3 and TRBJ2-7, with 9 bases that match TRBD1. The TCR was taken from a person between 18 and 59 years old who received the Ad26.COV2.S COVID-19 vaccine or a placebo. The chain's CDR3 is CAISPPGQGISEQYF. CDR3 nucleotide sequence: TGTGCCATCTCACCTCCGGGACAGGGAATATCCGAGCAGTACTTC.